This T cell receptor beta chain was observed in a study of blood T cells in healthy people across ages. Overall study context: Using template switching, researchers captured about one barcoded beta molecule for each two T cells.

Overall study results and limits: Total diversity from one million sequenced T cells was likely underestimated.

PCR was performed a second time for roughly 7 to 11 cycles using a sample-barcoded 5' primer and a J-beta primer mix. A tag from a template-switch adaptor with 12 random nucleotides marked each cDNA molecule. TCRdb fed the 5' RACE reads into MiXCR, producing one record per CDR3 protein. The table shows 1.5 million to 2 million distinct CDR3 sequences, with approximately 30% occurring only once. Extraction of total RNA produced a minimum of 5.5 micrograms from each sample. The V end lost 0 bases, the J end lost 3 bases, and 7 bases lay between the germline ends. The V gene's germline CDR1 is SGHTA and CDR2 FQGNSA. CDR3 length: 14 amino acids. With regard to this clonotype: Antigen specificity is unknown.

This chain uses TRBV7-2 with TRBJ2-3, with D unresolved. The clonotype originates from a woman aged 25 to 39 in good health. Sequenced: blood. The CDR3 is CASSLALWTDTQYF. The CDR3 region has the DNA TGTGCCAGCAGCTTAGCGCTGTGGACAGATACGCAGTATTTT.